This entry concerns a single TCR beta chain. This clone showed up just once. What this receptor recognizes is not known. No much larger clonotype is one base removed from it; base qualities were not supplied. The data derive from a study of T cells and copy number aberrations in small-cell lung cancer (dated by TCRdb to 2020 to 2022). For the study in its entirety: Whole-exome sequencing of the same tumor regions was paired with TCR repertoire sequencing so that T cell metrics could be related to mutations and copy number aberrations. Tumor TCR data were available for over 16 patients, and some 15 patients had TCR data from both tumor and normal tissue.

TCR-beta CDR3 regions were amplified from genomic DNA with the immunoSEQ hsTCRB Kit using multiplexed V- and J-gene primers. Unique DNA barcodes were added in a second PCR, and the samples were pooled together with one negative control and one positive control. An Illumina MiSeq running a 150-cycle paired-end protocol was used to sequence the pooled TCR-beta libraries. The paper's processing steps were these. Adaptive Biotechnologies processed the raw sequencing data into a report containing normalized, annotated TCR-beta repertoires. T-cell density was calculated by normalizing TCR-beta templates to usable DNA, with usable DNA estimated through amplification of housekeeping genes. Richness was defined as the count of unique rearrangements, and clonality was defined as 1 minus Pielou's evenness. Here the immuneACCESS table is served through TCRdb, limited to in-frame sequences with V and J called. Missing clones are a known gap in these copies; in checked studies unresolved V genes cover under half, and the rest lacks a known reason. V and J calls and clone size are as listed in that table; D and trimming were resolved from the DNA. The sample table records 6,000 to 7,500 clones; roughly four fifths of these occur just once. In total, the top ten clones hold roughly 4.5% of the sample.

On the study overall, not on this receptor specifically: Lower T-cell density, richness and clonality were observed in tumors than in adjacent lung tissue, although the difference in density was not significant. All specimens were formalin-fixed paraffin-embedded tissue, which is known to introduce sequencing artifacts. A small sample size, resulting from surgical resection being uncommon in small-cell lung cancer, limited the study, and the findings need validation.

Trimming removed 0 bases from V and 8 bases from J; the gene matches leave 12 bases unexplained. Spanning cysteine to phenylalanine, the CDR3 consists of 18 amino acids. Only the CDR3 portion is preserved as DNA: 54 bases, with reading frame beginning at the first base. CDR1 SGHRS and CDR2 YFSETQ are derived from the germline V gene. Donors were patients with limited-stage small-cell lung cancer who underwent surgical resection in Hangzhou, China, between about 2008 and 2020. All donors were treated with upfront surgery without preoperative chemotherapy or radiotherapy, and immunotherapy was not given to any donor before or after surgery. Each of the 15 to 20 patients in the sequenced cohort was a smoker or a heavy second-hand smoker. Adjacent normal lung was taken at least 2 cm away from the tumor margin, and two pathologists confirmed by morphology that the adjacent normal lung was free of malignant cells. To characterize heterogeneity of the T cell repertoire, the study applied multi-region TCR-beta sequencing to resected limited-stage small-cell lung cancers and to tumor-adjacent lung tissue. Genomic DNA was extracted from FFPE tissue using the AllPrep DNA/RNA FFPE Kit (Qiagen).

The receptor's source is a woman between 45 and 65 years old with small cell lung cancer. The sequencing sample was made of normal tissue next to the tumor. The V and J segments used are TRBV5-1 and TRBJ2-2, and 11 bases in between align with TRBD2. CDR3 loop: CASSLAGESSGRPGELFF. The DNA is as follows: TGCGCCAGCAGCTTGGCAGGAGAGTCTAGCGGGAGGCCAGGGGAGCTGTTTTTT.